The 30 T cell receptor beta chains listed next were all sequenced from one sample in a study of cytomegalovirus exposure and HLA in healthy donors. In the PCR, 60 Vbeta and 13 Jbeta primers were used. TCRdb's table, derived via immunoSEQ multiplex PCR, lists solely in-frame clones and lacks some. The table has 150,000 to 200,000 clones, about 70% seen once. The material sequenced was PBMCs. These receptors were taken from a male donor in good health and CMV-seronegative.

The chain uses TRBV9 and TRBJ2-1; 9 nucleotides align to TRBD2. Trimming removed 2 bases from V and 5 bases from J; junction bases left unmatched: 2. The CDR3 loop spans 14 amino acids. Germline V gives CDR1 SGDLS, CDR2 YYNGEE. CDR3 loop: CASSVSGGNNEQFF. The CDR3 DNA is TGTGCCAGCAGCGTGAGCGGGGGGAACAATGAGCAGTTCTTC.

The J gene is TRBJ2-1, the V gene TRBV11-2, with D perhaps matching TRBD1 (5 bases). CDR1 SGHAT and CDR2 FQNNGV come from the germline V gene. Trimming removed 5 bases at V and 3 bases at J, with 8 bases between. This CDR3 contains 13 residues. The CDR3 DNA sequence: TGTGCCAGCAGCCTAGGACACTACAATGAGCAGTTCTTC. Its protein is CASSLGHYNEQFF.

V gene TRBV5-6 combines with J gene TRBJ2-2; unclear D gene. The germline V gene encodes CDR1 SGHDT and CDR2 YYEEEE. The germline V and J ends were trimmed by 3 bases and 2 bases, with 8 bases remaining between them. This CDR3 region has 14 residues. For the CDR3, the DNA is TGTGCCAGCAGCTCCTCTATTAACACCGGGGAGCTGTTTTTT. This gives the protein CASSSSINTGELFF.

This sequence joins TRBV7-6 and TRBJ1-2; 7 nucleotides line up with TRBD1. J gave up 3 bases and V 0 bases, and 4 bases lay outside the gene matches. Looked up from germline, CDR1 is SGHVS and CDR2 is FNYEAQ. The CDR3 is 15 residues long. DNA of the CDR3: TGTGCCAGCAGCTTAGCGCACAGGGGTGACTATGGCTACACCTTC. Translating gives CASSLAHRGDYGYTF.

In its sample, this clone was seen a few times. V usage is TRBV14 and J usage is TRBJ1-3, with unresolved D. Trimming took off 4 bases at V and 3 bases at J, with 7 bases between the two ends. The germline V gene encodes CDR1 SGHDN and CDR2 FVKESK. This CDR3 is built from 13 residues. In nucleotides, the CDR3 is TGTGCCAGCAGCCCCTTCCTTGGAAACACCATATATTTT. This gives the protein CASSPFLGNTIYF.

The V and J genes are TRBV10-3 and TRBJ2-1; perhaps TRBD2 as D (5 bases). Deletions cut 0 bases from V and 4 bases from J, with 10 bases between. Germline V gene lookup returns CDR1 ENHRY and CDR2 SYGVKD. The CDR3 is 15 residues long. Here the CDR3 DNA reads TGTGCCATCAGTGAGTCCCAGGAGGTTTACAATGAGCAGTTCTTC. Protein: CAISESQEVYNEQFF.

The chain couples TRBV4-3 to TRBJ2-7; possibly TRBD1 for D (6 bases). The CDR3 consists of 14 residues. CDR1 and CDR2 from the germline V gene are LGHNA and YSLEER. V dropped 4 bases and J dropped 2 bases, with 12 bases sitting between them. The CDR3 region is CASSLERDTYEQYF. The CDR3 coding sequence is TGCGCCAGCAGCCTGGAGAGGGACACCTACGAGCAGTACTTC.

The V and J genes are TRBV2 and TRBJ1-3; no clear D gene. The V end was cut by 4 bases, the J end by 1 base, with 8 bases between. The germline CDR1 and CDR2 sequences are SNHLY and FYNNEI. The CDR3 runs 14 residues. In DNA, the CDR3 is TGTGCCAGCAGTGTCCGAGGGTCTGGAAACACCATATATTTT. This translates into CASSVRGSGNTIYF. The full variable domain, in which reference TRBV2 and TRBJ1-3 provide the parts outside the CDR3, is EPEVTQTPSHQVTQMGQEVILRCVPISNHLYFYWYRQILGQKVEFLVSFYNNEISEKSEIFDDQFSVERPDGSNFTLKIRSTKLEDSAMYFCASSVRGSGNTIYFGEGSWLTVV.

The CDR3 sequence is CASSFSQGAGNTIYF. The CDR3 DNA is TGTGCCAGCAGTTTCTCTCAGGGGGCTGGAAACACCATATATTTT. The chain uses TRBV28 and TRBJ1-3; 7 nucleotides match TRBD1. V shed 3 bases, J shed 2 bases, and the junction held 4 bases outside the gene matches. The CDR3 is made up of 15 amino acids. The germline gives CDR1 MDHEN, CDR2 SYDVKM.

This clone was recorded a few times. J is TRBJ2-7 and V is TRBV28; TRBD1 might be the D (6 bases). Germline V gene sequence: CDR1 MDHEN, CDR2 SYDVKM. There are 14 residues in the CDR3. The germline V and J ends were trimmed by 5 bases and 2 bases, with 13 bases remaining between them. Here the CDR3 DNA reads TGTGCCAGCAGTCTTCCCCGGGACACCTACGAGCAGTACTTC. Translated: CASSLPRDTYEQYF.

The rearrangement joins TRBV6-6 to TRBJ2-3; D ambiguous. This CDR3 comprises 13 residues. Germline V gene data show CDR1 as MNHNY and CDR2 as SVGAGI (reference sequence). Between the trimmed V and J ends, which lost 0 bases and 3 bases, there was a span of 4 bases. The chain's CDR3 is CASSYSYTDTQYF. CDR3 DNA sequence: TGTGCCAGCAGTTACTCGTATACAGATACGCAGTATTTT.

The chain links TRBV5-4 to TRBJ1-2, with 9 bases lining up with TRBD1. From germline, CDR1 is SGHNT and CDR2 YYREEE (reference sequence). V gave up 5 bases and J gave up 2 bases; unmatched junction bases: 7. This CDR3 comprises 15 residues. The CDR3 DNA follows: TGTGCCAGCAGACGGGACAGGGCGACGAACTATGGCTACACCTTC. Translated: CASRRDRATNYGYTF.

The chain links TRBV27 to TRBJ2-7; 10 bases fit TRBD2. The germline gives CDR1 MNHEY, CDR2 SMNVEV (reference sequence). The CDR3 spans 15 residues. Trimming removed 3 bases from V and 2 bases from J; junction bases left unmatched: 4. The CDR3 DNA sequence: TGTGCCAGCAGTTTGAGCGGGGGGGAAGCCTACGAGCAGTACTTC. Translation gives CASSLSGGEAYEQYF.

V is TRBV28 and J is TRBJ2-4, with 7 bases that match TRBD1. CDR1 and CDR2 (germline): MDHEN, SYDVKM. The V gene end was trimmed by 6 bases and the J gene end by 6 bases; junction bases not matched to a gene: 11. The CDR3 is made up of 15 amino acids. The CDR3 is CASREGPYRGNIQYF. As DNA, the CDR3 is TGTGCCAGCAGGGAAGGCCCCTACAGGGGAAACATTCAGTACTTC.

J is TRBJ2-7 and V is TRBV5-1, with 7 bases fitting TRBD2. With 5 bases clipped from V and 5 bases from J, the junction kept 10 bases outside the gene matches. The CDR3 totals 14 residues. Germline CDR1 is SGHRS and CDR2 is YFSETQ. CDR3 region: CASSRRTGGDEQYF. In DNA form, the CDR3 reads TGCGCCAGCAGTCGAAGGACGGGGGGAGACGAGCAGTACTTC.

The rearrangement links TRBV28 to TRBJ2-6, with D uncertain. Germline V gives CDR1 MDHEN, CDR2 SYDVKM. The V end was cut by 6 bases, the J end by 0 bases, with 9 bases between. This CDR3 region has 15 residues. This chain's CDR3 is CASSRASSGANVLTF. DNA for the CDR3: TGTGCCAGCAGCCGAGCGAGCTCTGGGGCCAACGTCCTGACTTTC.

The chain joins TRBV27 to TRBJ1-5; no clear D gene. CDR1 and CDR2 (germline): MNHEY, SMNVEV (reference sequence). Trimming stripped 5 bases from V and 1 base from J, with 9 bases between. The CDR3 has 14 amino acids. Written as DNA, the CDR3 is TGTGCCAGCAGTATCGGCGGGAGCAATCAGCCCCAGCATTTT. Encoded protein: CASSIGGSNQPQHF.

This chain joins TRBV7-9 and TRBJ2-3; maybe TRBD2 (5 bases). Trimming removed 3 bases at V and 0 bases at J, with 22 bases between. The CDR3 has 19 residues. Per the germline V gene, CDR1 is SEHNR and CDR2 is FQNEAQ (reference sequence). CDR3 sequence reads: CASSLSSFHSDTSTDTQYF. CDR3 sequence (DNA): TGTGCCAGCAGCTTGTCTAGCTTCCACTCCGACACTAGCACAGATACGCAGTATTTT.

Regarding this clone: Within the sample, other DNA sequences also encode this same CDR3. The chain combines TRBV6-5 with TRBJ2-7; D uncertain. The CDR3 extends over 14 amino acids. With 0 bases removed from V and 2 bases from J, the gap between germline ends came to 8 bases. Germline V gene sequence: CDR1 MNHEY, CDR2 SVGAGI. The CDR3 loop reads CASSYSGQTYEQYF. The CDR3 DNA sequence: TGTGCCAGCAGTTACTCTGGGCAGACCTACGAGCAGTACTTC.

CDR3 in DNA: TGTGCCAGCAGGGGAGGGGAGGTTTACAATGAGCAGTTCTTC. It yields the protein CASRGGEVYNEQFF. The V gene is TRBV2, the J gene TRBJ2-1; 7 bases are shared with TRBD2. Looked up from germline, CDR1 is SNHLY and CDR2 is FYNNEI. The CDR3 length is 14 residues. The V gene end was trimmed by 6 bases and the J gene end by 4 bases; junction bases not matched to a gene: 6.

The chain links TRBV5-5 to TRBJ2-4; 13 bases match TRBD2. The CDR3 sequence is 18 residues long. J lost 0 bases, V lost 4 bases, and 7 bases had no gene match. CDR1 and CDR2 from the germline V gene are SGHKS and YYEKEE (reference sequence). The CDR3 DNA is TGTGCCAGCAGCCCATACGGGACTAGCGGGGAAGCCAAAAACATTCAGTACTTC. It encodes CASSPYGTSGEAKNIQYF.

Only a few counts were recorded for this clone. J is TRBJ1-5 and V is TRBV19; 8 nucleotides align to TRBD1. V shed 6 bases and J 5 bases; nucleotides not matched to a gene: 9. The CDR3 spans 15 residues. Germline lookup yields CDR1 LNHDA and CDR2 SQIVND (reference sequence). CDR3 bases: TGTGCCAGTAGCTTTCGGACAGGGTTGTATCAGCCCCAGCATTTT. This encodes CASSFRTGLYQPQHF.

The chain carries TRBV7-8 and TRBJ1-3, with 11 positions matching TRBD1. J gave up 6 bases and V 2 bases, and 9 bases lay outside the gene matches. This CDR3 is 17 amino acids long. Germline-derived CDR1 and CDR2 are SGHVS and FQNEAQ. CDR3 nucleotide sequence: TGTGCCAGCAGCTTACGAGGACAGGGGGCTCCGGAAAACACCATATATTTT. Its protein is CASSLRGQGAPENTIYF. The full variable domain, rest sourced from reference TRBV7-8 and TRBJ1-3, is GAGVSQSPRYKVAKRGQDVALRCDPISGHVSLFWYQQALGQGPEFLTYFQNEAQLDKSGLPSDRFFAERPEGSVSTLKIQRTQQEDSAVYLCASSLRGQGAPENTIYFGEGSWLTVV.

This sequence joins TRBV5-1 and TRBJ2-1, with a tentative D call TRBD1 (6 bases). The V end lost 5 bases, the J end lost 0 bases, and 15 bases lay between the germline ends. Germline assignment: CDR1 SGHRS and CDR2 YFSETQ. CDR3 length equals 16 residues. DNA of the CDR3: TGCGCCAGCAGTAGAACGGGGACAAACTCCTACAATGAGCAGTTCTTC. This codes for CASSRTGTNSYNEQFF. The whole variable domain, remainder taken from reference TRBV5-1 and TRBJ2-1, is KAGVTQTPRYLIKTRGQQVTLSCSPISGHRSVSWYQQTPGQGLQFLFEYFSETQRNKGNFPGRFSGRQFSNSRSEMNVSTLELGDSALYLCASSRTGTNSYNEQFFGPGTRLTVL.

This chain connects TRBV5-1 to TRBJ1-1, with no clear D. The CDR3 consists of 13 residues. Per the germline V gene, CDR1 is SGHRS and CDR2 is YFSETQ. V lost 2 bases and J 5 bases, leaving 10 bases between the germline ends. The CDR3 loop is CASSFAGWTEAFF. Here the CDR3 DNA reads TGCGCCAGCAGCTTTGCGGGGTGGACTGAAGCTTTCTTT.

J is TRBJ2-7 and V is TRBV2; D uncertain. The CDR3 length is 14 residues. V was trimmed by 2 bases and J by 0 bases, leaving 8 bases between them. CDR1 is SNHLY and CDR2 is FYNNEI in the germline V gene. The CDR3 nucleotides read TGTGCCAGCAGTGAACACGGTTACTCCTACGAGCAGTACTTC. Translating it yields CASSEHGYSYEQYF.

Only one count was recorded for this clone. The chain links TRBV18 to TRBJ2-4; TRBD1 might be the D (6 bases). CDR1 is KGHSH and CDR2 is LQKENI in the germline V gene. There are 17 residues in the CDR3. V was trimmed by 2 bases and J by 0 bases, leaving 14 bases between them. The CDR3 nucleotides read TGTGCCAGCTCACCAAGAAGTACAGGGACAGCCAAAAACATTCAGTACTTC. Its translation: CASSPRSTGTAKNIQYF.

The V call is TRBV5-1, the J call TRBJ1-1; 10 positions agree with TRBD1. Germline V gives CDR1 SGHRS, CDR2 YFSETQ. The CDR3 is 16 amino acids. Trimming removed 5 bases from V and 5 bases from J; junction bases left unmatched: 12. The CDR3 DNA reads TGCGCCAGCAGGCCCCAGACAGGGGGCGCGCGGACTGAAGCTTTCTTT. Amino acids: CASRPQTGGARTEAFF.

Only a few counts were recorded for this clone. The genes are TRBV7-9 and TRBJ2-7; 10 positions agree with TRBD1. This CDR3 is built from 15 residues. J was trimmed by 6 bases and V by 5 bases; bases with no gene match: 10. CDR1 and CDR2 from the germline V gene are SEHNR and FQNEAQ (reference sequence). In nucleotides, the CDR3 is TGTGCCAGCAGCCCGGGCGGACAGGGGGTCTTCGAGCAGTACTTC. It encodes CASSPGGQGVFEQYF.

The V and J genes are TRBV28 and TRBJ1-1; 9 bases map to TRBD1. Looked up from germline, CDR1 is MDHEN and CDR2 is SYDVKM. The V segment lost 7 bases and the J segment 3 bases; nucleotides outside the gene matches: 9. This CDR3 has 15 amino acids. The CDR3 region is CASTTSGTGHTEAFF. The CDR3 coding sequence is TGTGCCAGCACCACCTCCGGGACAGGGCACACTGAAGCTTTCTTT.